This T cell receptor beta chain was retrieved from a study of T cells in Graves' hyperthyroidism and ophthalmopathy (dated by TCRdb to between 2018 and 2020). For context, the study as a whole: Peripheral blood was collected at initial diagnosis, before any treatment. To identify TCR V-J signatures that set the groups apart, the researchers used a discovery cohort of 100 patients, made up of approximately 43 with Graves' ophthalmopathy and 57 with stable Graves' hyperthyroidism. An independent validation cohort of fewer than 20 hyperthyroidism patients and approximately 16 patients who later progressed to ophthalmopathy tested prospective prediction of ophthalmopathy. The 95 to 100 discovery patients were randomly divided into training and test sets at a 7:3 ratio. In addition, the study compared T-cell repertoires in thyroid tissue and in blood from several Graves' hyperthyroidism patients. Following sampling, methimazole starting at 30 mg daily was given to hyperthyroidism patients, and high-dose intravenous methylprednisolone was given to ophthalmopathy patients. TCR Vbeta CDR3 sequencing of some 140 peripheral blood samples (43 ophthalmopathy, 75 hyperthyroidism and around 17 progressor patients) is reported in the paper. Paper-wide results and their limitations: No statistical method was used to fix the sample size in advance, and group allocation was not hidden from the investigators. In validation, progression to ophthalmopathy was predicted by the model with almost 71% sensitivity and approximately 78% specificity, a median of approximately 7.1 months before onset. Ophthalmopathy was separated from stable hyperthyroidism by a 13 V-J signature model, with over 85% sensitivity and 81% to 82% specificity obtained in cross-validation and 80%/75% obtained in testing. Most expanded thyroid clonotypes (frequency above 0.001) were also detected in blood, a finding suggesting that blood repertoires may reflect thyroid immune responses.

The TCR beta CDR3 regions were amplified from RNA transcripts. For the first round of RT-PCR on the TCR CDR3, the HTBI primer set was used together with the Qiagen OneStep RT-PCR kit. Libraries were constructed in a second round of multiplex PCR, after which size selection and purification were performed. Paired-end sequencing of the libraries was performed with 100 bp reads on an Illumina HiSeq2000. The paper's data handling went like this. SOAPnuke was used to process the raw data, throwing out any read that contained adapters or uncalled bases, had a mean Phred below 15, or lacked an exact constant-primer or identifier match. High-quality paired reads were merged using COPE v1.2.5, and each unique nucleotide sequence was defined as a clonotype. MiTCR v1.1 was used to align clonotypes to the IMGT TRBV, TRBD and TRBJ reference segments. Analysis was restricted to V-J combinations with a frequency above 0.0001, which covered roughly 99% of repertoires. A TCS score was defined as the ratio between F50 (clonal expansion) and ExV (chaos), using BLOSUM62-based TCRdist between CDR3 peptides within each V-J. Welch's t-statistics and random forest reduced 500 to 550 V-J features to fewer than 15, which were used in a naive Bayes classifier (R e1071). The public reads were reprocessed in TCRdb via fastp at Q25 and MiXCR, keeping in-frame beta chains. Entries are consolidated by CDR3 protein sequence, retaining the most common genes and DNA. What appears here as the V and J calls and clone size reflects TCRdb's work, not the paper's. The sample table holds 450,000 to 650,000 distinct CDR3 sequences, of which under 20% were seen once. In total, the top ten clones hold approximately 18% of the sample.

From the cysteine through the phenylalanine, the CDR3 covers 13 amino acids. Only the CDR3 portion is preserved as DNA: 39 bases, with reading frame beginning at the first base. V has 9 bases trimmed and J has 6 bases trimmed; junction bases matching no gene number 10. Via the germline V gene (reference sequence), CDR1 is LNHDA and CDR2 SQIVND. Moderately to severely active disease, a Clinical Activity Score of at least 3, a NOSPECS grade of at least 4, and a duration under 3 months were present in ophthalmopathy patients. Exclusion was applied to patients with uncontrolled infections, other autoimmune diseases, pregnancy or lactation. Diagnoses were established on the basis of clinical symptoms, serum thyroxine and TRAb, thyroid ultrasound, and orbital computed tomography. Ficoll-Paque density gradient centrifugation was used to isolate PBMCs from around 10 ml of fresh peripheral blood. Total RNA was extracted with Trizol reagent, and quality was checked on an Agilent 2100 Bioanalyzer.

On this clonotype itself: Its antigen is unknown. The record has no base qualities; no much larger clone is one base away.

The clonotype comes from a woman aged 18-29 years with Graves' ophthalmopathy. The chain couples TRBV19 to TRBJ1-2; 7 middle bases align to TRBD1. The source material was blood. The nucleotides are TGTGCCAGCCAAAGGGACAGCTACCATGGCTACACCTTC. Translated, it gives CASQRDSYHGYTF.